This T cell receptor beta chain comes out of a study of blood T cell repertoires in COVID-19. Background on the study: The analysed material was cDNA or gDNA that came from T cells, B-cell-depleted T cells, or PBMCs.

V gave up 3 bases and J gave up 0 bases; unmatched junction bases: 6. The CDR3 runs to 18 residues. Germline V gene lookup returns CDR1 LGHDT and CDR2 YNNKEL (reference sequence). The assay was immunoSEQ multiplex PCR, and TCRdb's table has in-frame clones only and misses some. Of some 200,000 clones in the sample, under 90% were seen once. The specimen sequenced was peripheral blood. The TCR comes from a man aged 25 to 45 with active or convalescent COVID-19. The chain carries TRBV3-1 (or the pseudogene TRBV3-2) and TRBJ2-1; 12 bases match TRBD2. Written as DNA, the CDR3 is TGTGCCAGCAGCCATCTCCGGACTAGCGGGACCTCCTACAATGAGCAGTTCTTC. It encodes CASSHLRTSGTSYNEQFF.